A single sample is the source of the 13 T cell receptor beta chains below, sequenced in a study of T-cell reconstitution after alpha-beta-depleted transplantation in children. Unique molecular identifiers were built into the TCRbeta library. TCRdb fed the PCR reads into MiXCR, producing one record per CDR3 protein. The profile covers roughly 590,000 distinct CDR3 sequences, with approximately 16% appearing a single time and 0.9% to 1.2% taken by the ten largest. The input for sequencing was PBMCs from the stem cell graft donor, taken from the stem cell graft. Every receptor here comes from a human donor who donated a stem cell graft to a child with acute myeloid leukemia.

This clonotype was observed a few times. The gene calls are TRBV10-1 and TRBJ2-3; 10 nucleotides agree with TRBD2. Germline CDR1 is WNHNN and CDR2 is SYGVQD (reference sequence). This CDR3 is built from 19 residues. Unmatched junction bases numbered 9, after V lost 0 bases and J lost 0 bases. The CDR3 DNA reads as TGCGCCAGCAGTGAGTCCGGGACTAGCGTTTTATCTAGCACAGATACGCAGTATTTT. Translated, it gives CASSESGTSVLSSTDTQYF.

A few counts support this clonotype. Here the CDR3 DNA reads TGCGCCAGCAGCTTTTCTACTTACAGGGGCAAGAATTCACCCCTCCACTTT. Amino acids: CASSFSTYRGKNSPLHF. The chain recombines TRBV5-1 with TRBJ1-6, with TRBD1 matching over 7 bases. V lost 2 bases to trimming and J lost 7 bases; unmatched junction nucleotides: 12. The germline V gene has CDR1 SGHRS and CDR2 YFSETQ. The CDR3 spans 17 residues.

There are a few counts of this clonotype. The genes are TRBV20-1 and TRBJ2-1; 11 bases fit TRBD2. V lost 5 bases, J lost 0 bases, and 12 bases stayed unmatched. CDR1 is DFQATT and CDR2 is SNEGSKA in the germline V gene (reference sequence). The CDR3 has 18 residues. The CDR3 coding sequence is TGCAGTGCTGAGGGAGGGCTAGCGGGGGGTTTCTCCTACAATGAGCAGTTCTTC. Translated: CSAEGGLAGGFSYNEQFF.

This clonotype was counted a few times. The chain combines TRBV5-1 with TRBJ1-1; tentatively, D is TRBD1 (6 bases). V dropped 3 bases and J dropped 1 base, with 10 bases sitting between them. The CDR3 sequence is 14 residues long. Germline CDR1 reads SGHRS; CDR2 reads YFSETQ. CDR3 protein: CASSSRTENTEAFF. CDR3 DNA: TGCGCCAGCAGCTCCCGGACAGAGAACACTGAAGCTTTCTTT.

The table lists this clonotype with a few counts. The gene calls are TRBV7-2 and TRBJ1-1; D is possibly TRBD1 (5 bases). Germline V gene sequence: CDR1 SGHTA, CDR2 FQGNSA. The CDR3 is made up of 14 amino acids. Trimming pared 1 base from V and 3 bases from J, leaving 9 bases between. In nucleotides, the CDR3 is TGTGCCAGCAGCTTAGGGGGGGGATACACTGAAGCTTTCTTT. Amino acid sequence: CASSLGGGYTEAFF.

This clonotype was picked up a small number of times. The rearrangement uses TRBV13 and TRBJ2-5; TRBD1 aligns across 9 bases. V shed 4 bases, J shed 1 base, and the junction held 4 bases outside the gene matches. The CDR3 totals 15 residues. Germline-derived CDR1 and CDR2 are PRHDT and FYEKMQ (reference sequence). The CDR3 nucleotides read TGTGCCAGCAGCTCCCTGACAGGGGGCCAAGAGACCCAGTACTTC. As protein: CASSSLTGGQETQYF.

This clonotype was counted a few times. The V gene is TRBV5-4, the J gene TRBJ2-2; 9 nucleotides line up with TRBD1. This CDR3 spans 15 amino acids. Germline CDR1 and CDR2: SGHNT and YYREEE (reference sequence). Germline trimming cut 2 bases from V and 6 bases from J; bases unmatched to any gene: 5. The CDR3 bases are TGTGCCAGCAGCTTAACAGGGGGCAAATCCGGGGAGCTGTTTTTT. This translates into CASSLTGGKSGELFF.

This clonotype came up a few times. This chain connects TRBV6-5 to TRBJ2-5, with 8 bases matching TRBD1. The germline V gene encodes CDR1 MNHEY and CDR2 SVGAGI. V was pared by 0 bases and J by 4 bases, with 4 bases of the junction left unmatched. The CDR3 is made up of 15 amino acids. DNA of the CDR3: TGTGCCAGCAGTTACTCCCCCGACAGGGGAGAGACCCAGTACTTC. This encodes CASSYSPDRGETQYF.

The rearrangement joins TRBV6-1 to TRBJ2-5; D is undetermined. The CDR3 has 15 amino acids. Germline CDR1 and CDR2: MNHNS and SASEGT. Deletions cut 1 base from V and 4 bases from J, with 13 bases between. The CDR3 here is CASSEGVLRGETQYF. CDR3 coding DNA: TGTGCCAGCAGTGAAGGGGTCCTCCGAGGAGAGACCCAGTACTTC.

In this sample, this clonotype turned up a few times. The chain has TRBV29-1 and TRBJ2-3; 7 bases are a match to TRBD1. The CDR3 has 12 amino acids. Trimming removed 8 bases from V and 1 base from J; junction bases left unmatched: 3. In germline, CDR1 is SQVTM, CDR2 ANQGSEA. The CDR3 is CSTGQRTDTQYF. The CDR3, as DNA: TGCAGCACGGGACAGCGCACAGATACGCAGTATTTT.

This clonotype was recorded a few times. The genes are TRBV12-3 or TRBV12-4 and TRBJ2-1; TRBD2 matches at 9 bases. The length of the CDR3 is 14 residues. V dropped 2 bases and J dropped 10; count of bases not matched to a gene: 6. The CDR3 sequence is CASSLRRGGWEQFF. CDR3 nucleotide sequence: TGTGCCAGCAGTTTAAGGCGGGGGGGCTGGGAGCAGTTCTTC.

The chain joins TRBV5-1 to TRBJ2-3; D is undetermined. CDR3 length: 14 amino acids. V lost 2 bases and J 1 base, leaving 8 bases between the germline ends. Germline V CDR1 and CDR2: SGHRS, YFSETQ. CDR3 sequence: CASSLTVGTDTQYF. CDR3 bases: TGCGCCAGCAGCTTAACGGTGGGCACAGATACGCAGTATTTT.

The CDR3 DNA follows: TGTGCCAGCAGCTTGGTGGTAACCTTCCGCGACACCATATATTTT. Amino acids: CASSLVVTFRDTIYF. The chain carries TRBV5-5 and TRBJ1-3; the D is unclear. Germline-derived CDR1 and CDR2 are SGHKS and YYEKEE (reference sequence). This CDR3 has 15 amino acids. The V gene lost 0 bases and the J gene lost 8 bases, with 15 bases spanning the gap.